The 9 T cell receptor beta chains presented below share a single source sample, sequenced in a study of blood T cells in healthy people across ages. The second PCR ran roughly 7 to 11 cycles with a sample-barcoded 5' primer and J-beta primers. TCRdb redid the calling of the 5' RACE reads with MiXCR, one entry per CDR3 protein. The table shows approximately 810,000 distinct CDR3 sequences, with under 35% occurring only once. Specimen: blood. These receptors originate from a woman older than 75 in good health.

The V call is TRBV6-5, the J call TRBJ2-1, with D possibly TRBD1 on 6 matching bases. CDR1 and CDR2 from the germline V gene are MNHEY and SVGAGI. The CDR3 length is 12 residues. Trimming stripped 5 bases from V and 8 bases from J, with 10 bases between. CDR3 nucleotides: TGTGCCAGCAGTCGCACAGGGTATGAGCAGTTCTTC. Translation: CASSRTGYEQFF.

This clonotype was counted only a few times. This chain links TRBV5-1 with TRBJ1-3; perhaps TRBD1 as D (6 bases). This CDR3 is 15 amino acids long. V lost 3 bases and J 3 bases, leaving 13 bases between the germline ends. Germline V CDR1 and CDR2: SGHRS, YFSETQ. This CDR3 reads CASSSGQQSGNTIYF. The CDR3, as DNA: TGCGCCAGCAGCTCGGGACAACAAAGTGGAAACACCATATATTTT.

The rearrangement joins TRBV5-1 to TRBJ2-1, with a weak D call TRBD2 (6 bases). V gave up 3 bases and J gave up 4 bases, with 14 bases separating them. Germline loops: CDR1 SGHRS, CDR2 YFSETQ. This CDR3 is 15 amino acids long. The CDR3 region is CASSWDGTSYNEQFF. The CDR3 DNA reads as TGCGCCAGCAGCTGGGACGGGACTTCATACAATGAGCAGTTCTTC.

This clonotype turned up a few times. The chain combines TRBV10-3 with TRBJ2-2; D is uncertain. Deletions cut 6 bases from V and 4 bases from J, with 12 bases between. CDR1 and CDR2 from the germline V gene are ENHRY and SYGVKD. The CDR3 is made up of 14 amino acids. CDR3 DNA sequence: TGTGCCATCAGGGATTTTGGCGGCACCGGGGAGCTGTTTTTT. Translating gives CAIRDFGGTGELFF.

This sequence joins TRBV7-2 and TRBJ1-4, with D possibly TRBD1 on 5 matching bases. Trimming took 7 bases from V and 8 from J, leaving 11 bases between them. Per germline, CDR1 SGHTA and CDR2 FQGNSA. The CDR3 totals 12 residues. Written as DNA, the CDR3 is TGTGCCAGCACCTCCTGGGGGGAAAAACTGTTTTTT. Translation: CASTSWGEKLFF.

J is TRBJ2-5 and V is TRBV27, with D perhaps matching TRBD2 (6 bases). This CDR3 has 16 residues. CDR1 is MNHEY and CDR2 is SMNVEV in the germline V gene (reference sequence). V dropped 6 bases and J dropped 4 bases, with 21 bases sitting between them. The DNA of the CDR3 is TGTGCCAGCAGCCCCAGGAGGGTGTTGGTGACAGAGACCCAGTACTTC. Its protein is CASSPRRVLVTETQYF.

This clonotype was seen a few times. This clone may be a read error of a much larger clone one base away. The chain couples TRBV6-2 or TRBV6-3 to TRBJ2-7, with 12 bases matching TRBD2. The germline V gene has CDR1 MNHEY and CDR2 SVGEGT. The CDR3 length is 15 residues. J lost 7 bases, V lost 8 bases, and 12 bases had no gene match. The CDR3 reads CASYKASGGGREQYF. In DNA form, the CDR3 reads TGTGCCAGCTATAAAGCTAGCGGGGGGGGTCGGGAGCAGTACTTC.

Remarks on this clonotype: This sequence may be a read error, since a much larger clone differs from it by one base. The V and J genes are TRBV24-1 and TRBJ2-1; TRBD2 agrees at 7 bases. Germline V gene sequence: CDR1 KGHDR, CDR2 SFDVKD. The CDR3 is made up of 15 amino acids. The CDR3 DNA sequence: TGTGCCATCAGTGATTTGGGAGGGCGCGACAATGAGCAGTTCTTC. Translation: CAISDLGGRDNEQFF.

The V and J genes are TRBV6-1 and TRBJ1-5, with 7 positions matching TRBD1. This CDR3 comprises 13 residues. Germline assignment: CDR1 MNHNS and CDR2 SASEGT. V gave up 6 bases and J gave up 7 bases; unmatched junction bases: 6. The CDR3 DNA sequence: TGTGCCAGCAGGGGACAGAAAGAACAGCCCCAGCATTTT. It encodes CASRGQKEQPQHF.